The following is a T cell receptor beta chain sequence with its context. The record originates from a study of blood T cell repertoires in COVID-19. Study information: Researchers got acute and convalescent COVID-19 samples from the United States, Italy and Spain.

Original data processing: Reference gene primer amplification yielded estimated nucleated cell counts. Some clones are missing from TCRdb's copy, which holds only in-frame ones; the method was immunoSEQ multiplex PCR. The D gene and trimming were derived from the DNA, and the V and J assignments and clone size from that table. The sample has around 250,000 clones, around nine tenths seen once. The CDR3 spans 16 residues. The V end was cut by 4 bases, the J end by 13 bases, with 26 bases between. In germline, CDR1 is SGHRS, CDR2 YFSETQ. The source of this sequence is an older woman who had recovered from COVID-19. V and J are TRBV5-1 and TRBJ1-4, with TRBD1 as a possible D gene (5 bases). Source material: peripheral blood. In DNA, the CDR3 is TGCGCCAGCAGCCCACAAACGGACCCAGCCTTGGGGGGACTGTTTTTT. It codes for CASSPQTDPALGGLFF. Complete variable domain (other parts from reference TRBV5-1 and TRBJ1-4): KAGVTQTPRYLIKTRGQQVTLSCSPISGHRSVSWYQQTPGQGLQFLFEYFSETQRNKGNFPGRFSGRQFSNSRSEMNVSTLELGDSALYLCASSPQTDPALGGLFFGSGTQLSVL.